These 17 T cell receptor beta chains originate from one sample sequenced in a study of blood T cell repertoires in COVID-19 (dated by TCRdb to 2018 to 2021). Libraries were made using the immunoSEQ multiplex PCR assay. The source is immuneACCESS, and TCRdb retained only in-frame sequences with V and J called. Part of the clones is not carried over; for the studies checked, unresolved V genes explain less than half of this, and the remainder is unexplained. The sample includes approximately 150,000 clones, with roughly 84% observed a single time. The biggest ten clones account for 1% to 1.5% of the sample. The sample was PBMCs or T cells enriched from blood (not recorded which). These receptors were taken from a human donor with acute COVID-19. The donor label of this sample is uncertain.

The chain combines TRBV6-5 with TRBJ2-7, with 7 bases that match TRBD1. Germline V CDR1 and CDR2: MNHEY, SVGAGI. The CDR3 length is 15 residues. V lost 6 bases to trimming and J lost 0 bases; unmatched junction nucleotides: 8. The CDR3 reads CASRGDSSYSYEQYF. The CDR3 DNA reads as TGTGCCAGCAGGGGGGACAGCTCATACTCCTACGAGCAGTACTTC.

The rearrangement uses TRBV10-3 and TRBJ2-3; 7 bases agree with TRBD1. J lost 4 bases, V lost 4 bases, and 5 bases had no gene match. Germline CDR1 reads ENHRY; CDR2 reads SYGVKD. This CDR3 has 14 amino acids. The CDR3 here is CAISGGTVADTQYF. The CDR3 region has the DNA TGTGCCATCAGTGGGGGGACAGTCGCAGATACGCAGTATTTT.

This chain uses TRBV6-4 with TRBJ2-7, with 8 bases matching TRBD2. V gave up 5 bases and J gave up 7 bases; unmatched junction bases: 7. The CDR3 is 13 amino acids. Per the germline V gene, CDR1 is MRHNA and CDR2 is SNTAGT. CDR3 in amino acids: CASSPGGGAEQYF. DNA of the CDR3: TGTGCCAGCAGTCCGGGGGGGGGCGCGGAGCAGTACTTC.

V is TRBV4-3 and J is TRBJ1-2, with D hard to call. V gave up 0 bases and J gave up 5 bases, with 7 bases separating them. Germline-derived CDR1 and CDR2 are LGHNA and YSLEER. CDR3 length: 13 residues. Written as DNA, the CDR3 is TGCGCCAGCAGCCAAGATCTAATTTATGGCTACACCTTC. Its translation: CASSQDLIYGYTF.

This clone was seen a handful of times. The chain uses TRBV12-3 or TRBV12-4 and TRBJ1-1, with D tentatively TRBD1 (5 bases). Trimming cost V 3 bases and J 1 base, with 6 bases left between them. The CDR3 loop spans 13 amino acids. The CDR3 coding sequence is TGTGCCAGCAGTTTCGACAGGAACACTGAAGCTTTCTTT. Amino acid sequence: CASSFDRNTEAFF.

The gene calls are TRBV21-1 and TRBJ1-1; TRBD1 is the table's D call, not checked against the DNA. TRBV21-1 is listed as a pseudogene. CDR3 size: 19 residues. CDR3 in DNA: TGTGCCAGCAGCACGAGGCGACAGCCGCCTCTTGAAGAGAACACTGAAGCTTTCTTT. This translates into CASSTRRQPPLEENTEAFF.

CDR3 sequence: CASSALTAQNTEAFF. The CDR3 nucleotides read TGTGCCAGCAGCGCCTTGACAGCTCAGAACACTGAAGCTTTCTTT. V and J are TRBV2 and TRBJ1-1; a possible D gene is TRBD1 (5 bases). The CDR3 runs to 15 residues. Looked up from germline, CDR1 is SNHLY and CDR2 is FYNNEI. With 6 bases removed from V and 1 base from J, the gap between germline ends came to 15 bases.

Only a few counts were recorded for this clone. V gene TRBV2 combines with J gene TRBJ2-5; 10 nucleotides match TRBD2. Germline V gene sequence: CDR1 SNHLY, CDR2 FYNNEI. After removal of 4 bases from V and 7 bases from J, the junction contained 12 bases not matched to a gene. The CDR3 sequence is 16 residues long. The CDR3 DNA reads TGTGCCAGCAGTGGGCCTAGCGGGGGTCCCCGGGGGACCCAGTACTTC. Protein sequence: CASSGPSGGPRGTQYF.

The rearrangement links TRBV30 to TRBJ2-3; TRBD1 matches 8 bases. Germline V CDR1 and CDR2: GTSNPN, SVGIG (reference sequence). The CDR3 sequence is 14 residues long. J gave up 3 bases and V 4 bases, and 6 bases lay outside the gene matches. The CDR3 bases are TGTGCCTGGACCCCAGGGGGCGAAACAGATACGCAGTATTTT. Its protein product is CAWTPGGETDTQYF.

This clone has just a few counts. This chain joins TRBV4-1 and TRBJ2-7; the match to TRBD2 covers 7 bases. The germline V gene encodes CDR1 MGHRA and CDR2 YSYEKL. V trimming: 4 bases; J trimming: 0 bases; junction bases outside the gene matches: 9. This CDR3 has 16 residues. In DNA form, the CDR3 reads TGCGCCAGCAGCCCGCAGGGCGGGGGAAGCTCCTACGAGCAGTACTTC. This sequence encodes CASSPQGGGSSYEQYF.

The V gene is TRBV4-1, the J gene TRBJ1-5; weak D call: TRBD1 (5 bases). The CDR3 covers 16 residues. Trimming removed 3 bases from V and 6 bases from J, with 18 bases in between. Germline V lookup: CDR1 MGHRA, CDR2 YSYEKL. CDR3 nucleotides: TGCGCCAGCAGCCACCCCACAGGCCGGATAGGTCAGCCCCAGCATTTT. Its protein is CASSHPTGRIGQPQHF.

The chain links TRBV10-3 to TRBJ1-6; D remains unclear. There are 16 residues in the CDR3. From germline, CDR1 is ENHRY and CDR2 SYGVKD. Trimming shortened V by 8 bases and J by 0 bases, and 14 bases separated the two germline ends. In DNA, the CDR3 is TGTGCCATCTCCCCCGCAGGAAGCTCCTATAATTCACCCCTCCACTTT. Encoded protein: CAISPAGSSYNSPLHF.

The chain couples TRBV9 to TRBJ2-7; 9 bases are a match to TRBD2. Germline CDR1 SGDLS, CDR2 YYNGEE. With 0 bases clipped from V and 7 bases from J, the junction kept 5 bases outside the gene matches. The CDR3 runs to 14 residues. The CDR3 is CASSVGSGGWEQYF. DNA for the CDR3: TGTGCCAGCAGCGTAGGGAGCGGGGGGTGGGAGCAGTACTTC.

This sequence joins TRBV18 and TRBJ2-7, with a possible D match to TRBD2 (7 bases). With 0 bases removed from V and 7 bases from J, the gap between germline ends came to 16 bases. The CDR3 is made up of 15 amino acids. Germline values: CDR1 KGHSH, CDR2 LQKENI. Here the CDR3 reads CASSPPRGGAGEQYF. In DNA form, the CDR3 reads TGTGCCAGCTCACCACCGCGCGGGGGCGCGGGGGAGCAGTACTTC.

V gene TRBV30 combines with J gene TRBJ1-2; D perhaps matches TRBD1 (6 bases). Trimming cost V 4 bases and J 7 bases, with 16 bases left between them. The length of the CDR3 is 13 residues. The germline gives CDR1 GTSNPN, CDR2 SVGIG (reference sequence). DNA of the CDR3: TGTGCCTGGAACCTCGGGGGGGCGGCTGGCTACACCTTC. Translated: CAWNLGGAAGYTF.

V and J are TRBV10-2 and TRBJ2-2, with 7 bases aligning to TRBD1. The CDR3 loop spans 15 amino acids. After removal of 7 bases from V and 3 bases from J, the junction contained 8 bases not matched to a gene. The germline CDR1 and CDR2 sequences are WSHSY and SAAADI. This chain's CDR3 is CASITGDSHTGELFF. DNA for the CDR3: TGCGCCAGCATCACAGGGGATTCTCACACCGGGGAGCTGTTTTTT.

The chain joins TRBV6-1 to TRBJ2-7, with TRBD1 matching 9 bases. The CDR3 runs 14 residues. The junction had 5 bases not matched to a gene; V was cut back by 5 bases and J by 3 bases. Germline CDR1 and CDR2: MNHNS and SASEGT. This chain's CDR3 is CASSSGTGNYEQYF. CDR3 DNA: TGTGCCAGCAGTTCCGGGACAGGGAACTACGAGCAGTACTTC.